This entry describes one TCR beta chain. The sample comes from a study of shared clonotypes between healthy human individuals. J gave up 4 bases and V 4 bases, and 8 bases lay outside the gene matches. This CDR3 has 15 amino acids. The V gene's germline CDR1 is KGHSH and CDR2 LQKENI. Naive-designated CD8 cells lacked CD45RO, were positively enriched for CCR7, and omitted terminally differentiated effector memory CD45RA+ cells. The data were produced by immunoSEQ multiplex PCR, yet TCRdb's version contains in-frame clones alone and is incomplete. The table records approximately 810,000 clones, 92% of them present only once.

V usage is TRBV18 and J usage is TRBJ2-7; the match to TRBD1 covers 9 bases. Material: naive CD8+ T cells sorted from blood. The TCR sequence derives from a man aged 25 to 40 in good health. This CDR3 is CASSRPGQGVYEQYF. CDR3 bases: TGTGCCAGCTCACGTCCGGGACAGGGAGTTTACGAGCAGTACTTC. The complete variable domain, with remaining parts taken from reference TRBV18 and TRBJ2-7, reads NAGVMQNPRHLVRRRGQEARLRCSPMKGHSHVYWYRQLPEEGLKFMVYLQKENIIDESGMPKERFSAEFPKEGPSILRIQQVVRGDSAAYFCASSRPGQGVYEQYFGPGTRLTVT.